This TCR beta chain stems from a study of CD8 T cells in ankylosing spondylitis. The study's findings and limits: Matched synovial fluid from ankylosing spondylitis patients was reported to be enriched for disease-linked clones. Disease-linked clones were found to be CD8+ and relatively rare in peripheral blood. Apparently characteristic of ankylosing spondylitis blood was a TCR beta motif (about 8 highly homologous variants).

As regards this clonotype: Its target is not known.

Quantitative molecular-barcoded 5'-RACE generated the TCR beta libraries. TCRdb independently ran MiXCR on the 5' RACE reads; one entry per CDR3 protein. Found here are fewer than 400,000 distinct CDR3 sequences, around 24% of them singletons; the top ten hold about 16%. The CDR3 spans 15 residues. Unmatched junction bases numbered 4, after V lost 3 bases and J lost 2 bases. Germline V CDR1 and CDR2: DFQATT, SNEGSKA (reference sequence). The rearrangement uses TRBV20-1 and TRBJ2-7; 13 bases are shared with TRBD2. The sequenced sample was blood, either unsorted or a sorted T cell fraction (not recorded which). The receptor's source is a male donor with ankylosing spondylitis. This CDR3 reads CSARGTSGNPYEQYF. The CDR3 nucleotides are TGCAGTGCTAGGGGGACTAGCGGGAACCCCTACGAGCAGTACTTC.